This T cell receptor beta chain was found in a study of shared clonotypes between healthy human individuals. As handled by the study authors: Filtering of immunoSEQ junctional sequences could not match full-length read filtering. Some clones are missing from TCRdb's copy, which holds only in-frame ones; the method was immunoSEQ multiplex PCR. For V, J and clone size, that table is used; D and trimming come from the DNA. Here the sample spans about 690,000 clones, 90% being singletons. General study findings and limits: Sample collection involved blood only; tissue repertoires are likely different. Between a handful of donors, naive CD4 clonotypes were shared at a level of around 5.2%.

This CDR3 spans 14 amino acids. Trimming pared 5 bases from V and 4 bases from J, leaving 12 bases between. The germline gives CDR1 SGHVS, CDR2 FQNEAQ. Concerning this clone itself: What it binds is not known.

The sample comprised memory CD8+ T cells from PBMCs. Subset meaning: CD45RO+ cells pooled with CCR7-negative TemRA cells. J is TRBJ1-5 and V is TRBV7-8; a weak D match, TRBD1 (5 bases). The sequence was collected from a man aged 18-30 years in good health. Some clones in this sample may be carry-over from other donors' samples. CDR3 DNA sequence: TGTGCCAGCAGCCTCGACAGAACGAATCAGCCCCAGCATTTT. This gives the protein CASSLDRTNQPQHF.